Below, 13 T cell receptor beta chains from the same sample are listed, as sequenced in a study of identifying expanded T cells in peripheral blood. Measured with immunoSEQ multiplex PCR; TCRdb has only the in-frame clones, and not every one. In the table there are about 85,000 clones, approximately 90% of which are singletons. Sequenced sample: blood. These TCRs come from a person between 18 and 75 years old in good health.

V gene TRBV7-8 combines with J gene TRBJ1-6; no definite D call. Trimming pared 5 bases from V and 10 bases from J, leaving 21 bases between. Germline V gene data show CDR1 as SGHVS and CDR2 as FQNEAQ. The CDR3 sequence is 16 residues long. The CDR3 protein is CASSAHMERALSPLHF. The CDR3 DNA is TGTGCCAGCAGCGCCCACATGGAGCGAGCGTTGTCACCCCTCCACTTT.

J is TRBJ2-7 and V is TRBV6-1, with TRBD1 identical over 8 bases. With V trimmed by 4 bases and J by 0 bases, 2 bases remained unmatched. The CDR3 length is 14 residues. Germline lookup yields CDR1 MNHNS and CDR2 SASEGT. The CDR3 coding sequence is TGTGCCAGCAGTGTGACAGGGGCCTCCTACGAGCAGTACTTC. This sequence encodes CASSVTGASYEQYF.

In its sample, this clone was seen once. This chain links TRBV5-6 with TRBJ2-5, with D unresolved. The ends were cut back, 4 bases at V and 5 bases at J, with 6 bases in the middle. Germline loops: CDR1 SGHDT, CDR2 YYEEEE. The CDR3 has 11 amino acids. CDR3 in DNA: TGTGCCAGCAGCACCGATGAGACCCAGTACTTC. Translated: CASSTDETQYF.

The CDR3 coding sequence is TGTGCCAGCAGTCCCATGGGGGATCAGCCCCAGCATTTT. Encoded protein: CASSPMGDQPQHF. This chain connects TRBV6-6 to TRBJ1-5, with D possibly matching TRBD1 (5 bases). Germline assignment: CDR1 MNHNY and CDR2 SVGAGI (reference sequence). This CDR3 is built from 13 residues. Trimming removed 5 bases from V and 5 bases from J, with 10 bases in between.

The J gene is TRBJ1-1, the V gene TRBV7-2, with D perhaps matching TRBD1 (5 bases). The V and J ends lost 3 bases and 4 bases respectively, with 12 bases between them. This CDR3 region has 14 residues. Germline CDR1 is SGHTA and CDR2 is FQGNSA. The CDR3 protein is CASSFTDGATEAFF. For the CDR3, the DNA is TGTGCCAGCAGCTTTACGGACGGGGCCACTGAAGCTTTCTTT.

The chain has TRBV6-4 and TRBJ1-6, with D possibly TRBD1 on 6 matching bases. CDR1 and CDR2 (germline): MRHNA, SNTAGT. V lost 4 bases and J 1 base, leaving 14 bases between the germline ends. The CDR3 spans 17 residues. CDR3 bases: TGTGCCAGCAGTGCCTCGGGCCAGGGGTCCTATAATTCACCCCTCCACTTT. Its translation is CASSASGQGSYNSPLHF.

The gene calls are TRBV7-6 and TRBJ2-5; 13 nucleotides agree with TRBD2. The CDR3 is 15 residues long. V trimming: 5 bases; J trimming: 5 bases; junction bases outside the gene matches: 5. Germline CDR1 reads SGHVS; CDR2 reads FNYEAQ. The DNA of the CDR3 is TGTGCCAGCAGCCCCCTACTAGCGGGGGGGGAGACCCAGTACTTC. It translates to CASSPLLAGGETQYF. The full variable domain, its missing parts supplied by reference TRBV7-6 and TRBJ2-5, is GAGVSQSPRYKVTKRGQDVALRCDPISGHVSLYWYRQALGQGPEFLTYFNYEAQQDKSGLPNDRFSAERPEGSISTLTIQRTEQRDSAMYRCASSPLLAGGETQYFGPGTRLLVL.

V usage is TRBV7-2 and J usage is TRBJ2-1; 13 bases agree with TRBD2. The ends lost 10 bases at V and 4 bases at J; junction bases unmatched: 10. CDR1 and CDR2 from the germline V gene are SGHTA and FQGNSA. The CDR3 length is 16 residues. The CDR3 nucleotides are TGTGCCACCCTGCCCCGACTAGCGGGGGGATACAATGAGCAGTTCTTC. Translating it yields CATLPRLAGGYNEQFF.

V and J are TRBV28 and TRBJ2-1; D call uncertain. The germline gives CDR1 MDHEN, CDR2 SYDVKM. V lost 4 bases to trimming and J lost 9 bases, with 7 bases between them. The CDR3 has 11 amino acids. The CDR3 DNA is TGTGCCAGCAGTTCGTCGGTTGAGCAGTTCTTC. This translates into CASSSSVEQFF.

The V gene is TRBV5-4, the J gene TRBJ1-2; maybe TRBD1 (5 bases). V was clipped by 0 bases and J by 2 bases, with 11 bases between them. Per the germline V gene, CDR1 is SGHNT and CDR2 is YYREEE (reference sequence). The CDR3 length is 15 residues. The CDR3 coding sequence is TGTGCCAGCAGCTTGGGCGGGGCGGTGAACTATGGCTACACCTTC. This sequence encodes CASSLGGAVNYGYTF.

The CDR3 region has the DNA TGCGCCAGCAGTCAGTCTCCAGGACAGGGAGTGTTAGGCTACACCTTC. Its translation is CASSQSPGQGVLGYTF. V is TRBV23-1 and J is TRBJ1-2; 8 nucleotides match TRBD1. TRBV23-1 is assigned to the ORF class and has an uncertain function. V gave up 3 bases and J gave up 8 bases; unmatched junction bases: 14. The CDR3 covers 16 residues.

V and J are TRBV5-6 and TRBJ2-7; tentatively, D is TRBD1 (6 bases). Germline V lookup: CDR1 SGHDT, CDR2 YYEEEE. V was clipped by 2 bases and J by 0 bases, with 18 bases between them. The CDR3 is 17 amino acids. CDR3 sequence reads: CASSLMYLQGSSYEQYF. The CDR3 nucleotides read TGTGCCAGCAGCTTAATGTATCTACAGGGTAGCTCCTACGAGCAGTACTTC.

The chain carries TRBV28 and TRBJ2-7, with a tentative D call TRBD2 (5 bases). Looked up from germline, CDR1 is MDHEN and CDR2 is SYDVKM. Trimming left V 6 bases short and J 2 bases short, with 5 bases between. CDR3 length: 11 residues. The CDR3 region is CASSGAYEQYF. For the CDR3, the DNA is TGTGCCAGCAGCGGGGCCTACGAGCAGTACTTC.